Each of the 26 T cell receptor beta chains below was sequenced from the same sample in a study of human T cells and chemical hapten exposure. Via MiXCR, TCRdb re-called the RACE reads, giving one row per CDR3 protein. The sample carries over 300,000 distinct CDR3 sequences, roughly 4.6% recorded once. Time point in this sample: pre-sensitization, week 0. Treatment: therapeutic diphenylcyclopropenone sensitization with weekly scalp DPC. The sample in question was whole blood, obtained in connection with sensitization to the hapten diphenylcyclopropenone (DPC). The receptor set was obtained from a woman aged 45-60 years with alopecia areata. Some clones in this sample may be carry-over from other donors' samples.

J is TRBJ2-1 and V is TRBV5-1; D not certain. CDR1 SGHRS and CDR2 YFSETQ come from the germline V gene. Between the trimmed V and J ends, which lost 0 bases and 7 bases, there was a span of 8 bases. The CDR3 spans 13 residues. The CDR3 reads CASSLVLKNEQFF. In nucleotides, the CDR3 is TGCGCCAGCAGCTTGGTTCTAAAGAATGAGCAGTTCTTC. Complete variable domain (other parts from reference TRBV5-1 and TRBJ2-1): KAGVTQTPRYLIKTRGQQVTLSCSPISGHRSVSWYQQTPGQGLQFLFEYFSETQRNKGNFPGRFSGRQFSNSRSEMNVSTLELGDSALYLCASSLVLKNEQFFGPGTRLTVL.

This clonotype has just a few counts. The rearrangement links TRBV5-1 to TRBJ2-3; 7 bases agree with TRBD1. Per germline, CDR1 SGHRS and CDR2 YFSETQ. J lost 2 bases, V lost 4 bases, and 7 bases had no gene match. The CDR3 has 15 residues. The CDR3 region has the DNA TGCGCCAGCAGCCAGCGAGGACAGGACACAGATACGCAGTATTTT. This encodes CASSQRGQDTDTQYF.

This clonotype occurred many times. CDR3: CASRTGADTQYF. The CDR3 nucleotides are TGTGCCAGCAGGACAGGGGCAGATACGCAGTATTTT. The chain has TRBV7-8 and TRBJ2-3; 8 bases line up with TRBD1. Germline CDR1 is SGHVS and CDR2 is FQNEAQ. This CDR3 comprises 12 residues. V gave up 6 bases and J gave up 4 bases; unmatched junction bases: 0. The variable domain in full, completed from reference TRBV7-8 and TRBJ2-3, reads GAGVSQSPRYKVAKRGQDVALRCDPISGHVSLFWYQQALGQGPEFLTYFQNEAQLDKSGLPSDRFFAERPEGSVSTLKIQRTQQEDSAVYLCASRTGADTQYFGPGTRLTVL.

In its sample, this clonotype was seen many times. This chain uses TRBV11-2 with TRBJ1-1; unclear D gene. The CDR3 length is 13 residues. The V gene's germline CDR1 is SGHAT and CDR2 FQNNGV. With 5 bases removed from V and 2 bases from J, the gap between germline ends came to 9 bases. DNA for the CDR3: TGTGCCAGCAGCCGAGACATAAACACTGAAGCTTTCTTT. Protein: CASSRDINTEAFF. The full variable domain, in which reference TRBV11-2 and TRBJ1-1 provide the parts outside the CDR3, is EAGVAQSPRYKIIEKRQSVAFWCNPISGHATLYWYQQILGQGPKLLIQFQNNGVVDDSQLPKDRFSAERLKGVDSTLKIQPAKLEDSAVYLCASSRDINTEAFFGQGTRLTVV.

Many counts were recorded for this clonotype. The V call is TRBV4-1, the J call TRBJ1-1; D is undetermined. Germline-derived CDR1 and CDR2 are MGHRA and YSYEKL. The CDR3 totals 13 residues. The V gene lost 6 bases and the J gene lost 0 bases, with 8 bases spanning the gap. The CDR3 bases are TGCGCCAGCAGGGAACGACTGAACACTGAAGCTTTCTTT. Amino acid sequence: CASRERLNTEAFF.

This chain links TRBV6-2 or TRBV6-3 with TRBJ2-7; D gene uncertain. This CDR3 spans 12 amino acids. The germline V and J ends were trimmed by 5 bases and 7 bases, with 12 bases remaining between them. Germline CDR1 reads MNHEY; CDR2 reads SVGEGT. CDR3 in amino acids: CASSTWVGEQYF. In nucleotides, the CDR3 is TGTGCCAGCAGTACCTGGGTCGGTGAGCAGTACTTC.

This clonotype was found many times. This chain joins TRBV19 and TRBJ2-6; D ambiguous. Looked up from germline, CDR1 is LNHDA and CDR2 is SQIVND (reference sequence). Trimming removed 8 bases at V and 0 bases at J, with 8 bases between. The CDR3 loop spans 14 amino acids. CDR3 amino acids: CASSAPSGANVLTF. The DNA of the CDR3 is TGTGCCAGTTCTGCCCCCTCTGGGGCCAACGTCCTGACTTTC.

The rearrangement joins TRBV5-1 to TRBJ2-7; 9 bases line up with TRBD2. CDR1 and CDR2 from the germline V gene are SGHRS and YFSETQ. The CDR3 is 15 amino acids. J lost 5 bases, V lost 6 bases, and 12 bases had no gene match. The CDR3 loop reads CASTLSGGGADEQYF. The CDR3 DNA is TGCGCCAGCACCCTTAGCGGGGGAGGTGCTGACGAGCAGTACTTC.

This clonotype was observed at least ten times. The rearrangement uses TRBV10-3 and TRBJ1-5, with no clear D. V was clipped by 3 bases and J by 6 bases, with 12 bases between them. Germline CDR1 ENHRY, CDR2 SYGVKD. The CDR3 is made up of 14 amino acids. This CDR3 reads CAISDSGEIQPQHF. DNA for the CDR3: TGTGCCATCAGTGATAGTGGGGAGATTCAGCCCCAGCATTTT.

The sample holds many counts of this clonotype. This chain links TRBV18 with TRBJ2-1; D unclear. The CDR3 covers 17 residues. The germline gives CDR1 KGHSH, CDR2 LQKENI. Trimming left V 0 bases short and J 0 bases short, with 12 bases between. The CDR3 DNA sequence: TGTGCCAGCTCACCACCGGATTTTACTATCTCCTACAATGAGCAGTTCTTC. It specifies CASSPPDFTISYNEQFF.

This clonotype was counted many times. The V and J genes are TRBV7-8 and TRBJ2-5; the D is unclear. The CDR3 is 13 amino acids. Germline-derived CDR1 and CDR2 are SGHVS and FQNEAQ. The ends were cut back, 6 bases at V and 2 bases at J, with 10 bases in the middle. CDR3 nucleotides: TGTGCCAGCAGGGAAGGGTCGCAAGAGACCCAGTACTTC. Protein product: CASREGSQETQYF.

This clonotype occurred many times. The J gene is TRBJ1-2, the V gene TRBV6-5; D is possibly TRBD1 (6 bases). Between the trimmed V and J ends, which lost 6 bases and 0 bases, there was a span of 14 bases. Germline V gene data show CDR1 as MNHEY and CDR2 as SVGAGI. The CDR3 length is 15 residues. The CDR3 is CASSPSRGANYGYTF. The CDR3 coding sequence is TGTGCCAGCAGCCCCAGTAGGGGGGCTAACTATGGCTACACCTTC.

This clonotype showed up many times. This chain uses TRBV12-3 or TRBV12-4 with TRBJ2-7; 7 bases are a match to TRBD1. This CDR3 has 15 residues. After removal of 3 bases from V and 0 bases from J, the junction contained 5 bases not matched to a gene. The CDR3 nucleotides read TGTGCCAGCAGTTTGGAACAGGGGTACTCCTACGAGCAGTACTTC. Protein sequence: CASSLEQGYSYEQYF.

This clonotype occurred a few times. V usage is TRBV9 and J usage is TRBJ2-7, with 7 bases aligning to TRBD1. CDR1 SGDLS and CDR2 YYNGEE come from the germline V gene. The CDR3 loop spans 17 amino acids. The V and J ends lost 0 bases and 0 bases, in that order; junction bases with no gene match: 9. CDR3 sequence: CASSVAPGQSSSYEQYF. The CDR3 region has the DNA TGTGCCAGCAGCGTAGCGCCGGGACAGTCGAGCTCCTACGAGCAGTACTTC.

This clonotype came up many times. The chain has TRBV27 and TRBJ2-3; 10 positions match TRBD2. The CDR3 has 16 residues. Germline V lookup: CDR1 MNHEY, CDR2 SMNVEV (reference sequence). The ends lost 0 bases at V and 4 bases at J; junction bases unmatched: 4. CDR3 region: CASSLSSGRDPDTQYF. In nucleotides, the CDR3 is TGTGCCAGCAGTTTATCGAGCGGGAGGGACCCAGATACGCAGTATTTT.

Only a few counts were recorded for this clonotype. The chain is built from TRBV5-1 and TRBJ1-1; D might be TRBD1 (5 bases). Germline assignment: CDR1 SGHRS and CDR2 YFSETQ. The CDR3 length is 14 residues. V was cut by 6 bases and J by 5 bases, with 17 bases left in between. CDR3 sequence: CASTSGPSGTEAFF. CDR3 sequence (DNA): TGCGCCAGCACATCGGGACCGTCAGGGACTGAAGCTTTCTTT.

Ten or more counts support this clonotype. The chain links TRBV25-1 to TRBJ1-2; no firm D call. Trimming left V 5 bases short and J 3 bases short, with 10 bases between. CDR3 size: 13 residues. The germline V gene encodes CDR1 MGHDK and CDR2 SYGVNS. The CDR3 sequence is CASSSPGDYGYTF. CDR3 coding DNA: TGTGCCAGCAGTTCACCGGGAGACTATGGCTACACCTTC.

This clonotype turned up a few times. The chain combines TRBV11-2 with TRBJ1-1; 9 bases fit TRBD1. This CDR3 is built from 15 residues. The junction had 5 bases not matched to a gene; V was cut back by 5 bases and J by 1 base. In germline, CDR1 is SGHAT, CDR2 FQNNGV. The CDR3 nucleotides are TGTGCCAGCAGCCCCTGGGACAGGGAGAACACTGAAGCTTTCTTT. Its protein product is CASSPWDRENTEAFF.

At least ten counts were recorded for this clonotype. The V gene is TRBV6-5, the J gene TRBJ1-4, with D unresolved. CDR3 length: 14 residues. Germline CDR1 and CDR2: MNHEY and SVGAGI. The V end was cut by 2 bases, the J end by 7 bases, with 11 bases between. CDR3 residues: CASSYQESGEKLFF. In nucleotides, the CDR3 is TGTGCCAGCAGTTACCAGGAGTCCGGTGAAAAACTGTTTTTT.

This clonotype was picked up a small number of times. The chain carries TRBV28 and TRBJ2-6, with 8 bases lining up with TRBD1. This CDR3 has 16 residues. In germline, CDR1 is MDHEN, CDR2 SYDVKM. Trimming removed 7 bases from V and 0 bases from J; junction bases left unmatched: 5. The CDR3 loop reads CASNPDRASGANVLTF. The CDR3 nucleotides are TGTGCCAGCAATCCGGACAGGGCCTCTGGGGCCAACGTCCTGACTTTC.

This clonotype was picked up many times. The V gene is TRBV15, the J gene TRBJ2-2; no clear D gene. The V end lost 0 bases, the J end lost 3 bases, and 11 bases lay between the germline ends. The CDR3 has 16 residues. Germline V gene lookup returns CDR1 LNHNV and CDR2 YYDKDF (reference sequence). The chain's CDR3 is CATSRDIVRDTGELFF. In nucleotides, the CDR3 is TGTGCCACCAGCAGAGATATAGTACGTGACACCGGGGAGCTGTTTTTT.

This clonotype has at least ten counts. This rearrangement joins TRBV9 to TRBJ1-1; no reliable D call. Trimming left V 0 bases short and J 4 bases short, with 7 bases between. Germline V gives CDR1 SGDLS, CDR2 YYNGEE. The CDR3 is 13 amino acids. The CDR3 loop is CASSVGSSTEAFF. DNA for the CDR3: TGTGCCAGCAGCGTAGGGTCTTCCACTGAAGCTTTCTTT.

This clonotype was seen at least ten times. The CDR3 region is CASSPTSYEQYF. The CDR3, as DNA: TGTGCCAGCAGCCCCACCTCCTACGAGCAGTACTTC. The J gene is TRBJ2-7, the V gene TRBV12-3 or TRBV12-4; D gene ambiguous. The CDR3 is 12 amino acids. Trimming stripped 6 bases from V and 0 bases from J, with 6 bases between.

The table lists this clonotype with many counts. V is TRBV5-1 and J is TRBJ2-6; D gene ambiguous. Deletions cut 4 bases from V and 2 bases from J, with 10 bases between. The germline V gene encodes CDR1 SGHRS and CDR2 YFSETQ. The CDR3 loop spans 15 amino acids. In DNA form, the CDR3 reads TGCGCCAGCAGCCCCACGTGGGCTGGGGCCAACGTCCTGACTTTC. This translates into CASSPTWAGANVLTF.

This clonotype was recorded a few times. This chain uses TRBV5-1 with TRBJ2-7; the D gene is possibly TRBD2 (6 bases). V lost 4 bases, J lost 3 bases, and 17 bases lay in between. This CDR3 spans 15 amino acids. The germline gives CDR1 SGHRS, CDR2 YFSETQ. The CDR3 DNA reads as TGCGCCAGCAGCGTTGGGGGGACCCCCGGCTACGAGCAGTACTTC. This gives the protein CASSVGGTPGYEQYF.

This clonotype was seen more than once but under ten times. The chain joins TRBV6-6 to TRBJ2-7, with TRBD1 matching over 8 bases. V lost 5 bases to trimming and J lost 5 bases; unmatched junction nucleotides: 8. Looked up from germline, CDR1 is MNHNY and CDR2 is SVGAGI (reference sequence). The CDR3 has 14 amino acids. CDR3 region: CASSHGQGAHEQYF. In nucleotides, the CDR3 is TGTGCCAGCAGTCATGGACAGGGTGCGCACGAGCAGTACTTC.